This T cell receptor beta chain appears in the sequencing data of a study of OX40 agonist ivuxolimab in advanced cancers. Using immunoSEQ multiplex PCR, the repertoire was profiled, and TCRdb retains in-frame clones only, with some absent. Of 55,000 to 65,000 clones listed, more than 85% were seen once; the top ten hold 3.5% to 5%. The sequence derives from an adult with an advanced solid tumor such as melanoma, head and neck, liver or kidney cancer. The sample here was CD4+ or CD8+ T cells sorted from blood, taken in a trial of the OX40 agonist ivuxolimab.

CDR3 sequence (DNA): TGCGCCAGCAGCCAAGTTTCAGGGTTAGATTCACCCCTCCACTTT. The encoded protein is CASSQVSGLDSPLHF. The genes are TRBV4-3 and TRBJ1-6, with D possibly being TRBD1 (5 bases). CDR1 is LGHNA, CDR2 YSLEER, per germline. The CDR3 totals 15 residues. The V gene lost 1 base and the J gene lost 8 bases, with 12 bases spanning the gap.